The rows below give T cell receptor beta chains drawn from one sample of a study of T-cell memory formation after mild COVID-19. TCRdb used MiXCR to reprocess the 5' RACE reads, holding one entry per CDR3 protein. Of over 95,000 distinct CDR3 sequences listed, over 20% are singletons. The sample consisted of PBMCs or a T cell subset sorted from them (not recorded which). The receptors derive from a man between 18 and 29 years old who had mild COVID-19 (a few samples of this study predate the infection). Cell type and time point are not known. Both conserved end residues are part of each CDR3. D genes are given only for firm matches. The size field is filled for only some rows; it gives once, few, many or a size class.

>TRBV6-2/TRBV6-3|TRBJ2-3|14|NA|NA
CASSYSDSTDTQYF
TGTGCCAGCAGTTACTCGGACTCAACAGATACGCAGTATTTT
>TRBV11-2|TRBJ1-4|15|few|TRBD1
CASSRPGQGQKKLFF
TGTGCCAGCAGCCGACCGGGACAGGGCCAAAAAAAACTGTTTTTT
>TRBV5-4|TRBJ2-1|14|NA|TRBD2
CASRHGGADNEQFF
TGTGCCAGCAGGCACGGGGGGGCCGACAATGAGCAGTTCTTC
>TRBV4-1|TRBJ2-7|13|NA|NA
CASSQPGVYEQYF
TGCGCCAGCAGCCAACCCGGGGTCTACGAGCAGTACTTC
>TRBV20-1|TRBJ2-5|12|NA|NA
CSANEYQETQYF
TGCAGTGCTAACGAATACCAAGAGACCCAGTACTTC
>TRBV12-3/TRBV12-4|TRBJ1-5|16|NA|NA
CASSDGQPYSNQPQHF
TGTGCCAGCAGTGATGGACAGCCGTATAGCAATCAGCCCCAGCATTTT
>TRBV9|TRBJ2-1|18|NA|TRBD2
CASSAPFAEAGVSNEQFF
TGTGCCAGCAGCGCCCCCTTTGCTGAGGCGGGGGTTTCTAATGAGCAGTTCTTC
>TRBV29-1|TRBJ2-2|15|few|NA
CSVFQDDDFGGELFF
TGCAGCGTTTTTCAGGACGATGACTTTGGCGGGGAGCTGTTTTTT
>TRBV5-1|TRBJ1-1|14|NA|NA
CASRLGGRETEAFF
TGCGCCAGCAGGCTGGGGGGGAGAGAAACTGAAGCTTTCTTT
>TRBV7-9|TRBJ1-2|13|few|TRBD1
CASSRDSRYGYTF
TGTGCCAGCAGCCGGGACAGCCGCTATGGCTACACCTTC
>TRBV28|TRBJ2-5|14|few|NA
CASSLSRNQETQYF
TGTGCCAGCAGTTTATCCCGGAACCAAGAGACCCAGTACTTC
>TRBV27|TRBJ2-5|15|few|NA
CASSAITRAQETQYF
TGTGCCAGCAGTGCCATCACCAGGGCCCAAGAGACCCAGTACTTC
>TRBV3-2|TRBJ2-7|17|few|NA
CASSPPMDGPGWYEQYF
TGTGCCAGCAGCCCACCGATGGACGGCCCCGGGTGGTACGAGCAGTACTTC
>TRBV20-1|TRBJ2-3|14|NA|NA
CSATAGDRTDTQYF
TGCAGTGCCACTGCGGGGGACAGGACAGATACGCAGTATTTT
>TRBV5-1|TRBJ2-7|14|few|TRBD1
CASSFGQGNYEQYF
TGCGCCAGCAGCTTCGGACAGGGGAACTACGAGCAGTACTTC
>TRBV7-9|TRBJ1-2|15|NA|TRBD1
CASSSQGEGNYGYTF
TGTGCCAGCAGCTCCCAGGGGGAAGGAAACTATGGCTACACCTTC
>TRBV7-9|TRBJ2-3|14|few|NA
CASSLALGTDTQYF
TGTGCCAGCAGCTTAGCGCTGGGGACAGATACGCAGTATTTT